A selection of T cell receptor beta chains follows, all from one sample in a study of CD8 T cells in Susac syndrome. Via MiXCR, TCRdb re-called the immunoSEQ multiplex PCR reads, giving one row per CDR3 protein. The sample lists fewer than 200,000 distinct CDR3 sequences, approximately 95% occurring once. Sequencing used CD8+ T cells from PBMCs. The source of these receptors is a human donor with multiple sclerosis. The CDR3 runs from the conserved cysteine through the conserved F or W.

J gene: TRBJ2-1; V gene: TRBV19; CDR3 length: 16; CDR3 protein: CASSIGSGGAHNEQFF
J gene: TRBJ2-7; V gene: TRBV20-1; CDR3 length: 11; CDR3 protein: CSARVGGEQYF
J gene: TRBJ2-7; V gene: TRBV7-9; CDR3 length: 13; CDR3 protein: CASSSPSNYEQYF
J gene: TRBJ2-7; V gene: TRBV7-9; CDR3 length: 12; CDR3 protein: CASSQQFDEQYF
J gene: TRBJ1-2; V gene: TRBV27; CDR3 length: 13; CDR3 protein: CASSLTRGYGYTF
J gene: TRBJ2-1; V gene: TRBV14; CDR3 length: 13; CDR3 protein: CASSQGTTSLQFF
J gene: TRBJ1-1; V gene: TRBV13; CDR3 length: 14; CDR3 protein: CASSQGHLNTEAFF
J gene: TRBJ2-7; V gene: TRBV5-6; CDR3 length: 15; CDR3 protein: CASSWQGQAAYEQYF
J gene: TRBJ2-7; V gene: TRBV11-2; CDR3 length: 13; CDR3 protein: CASSLVRGYEQYF
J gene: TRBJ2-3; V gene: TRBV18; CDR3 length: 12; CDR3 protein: CASSFPAYTQYF
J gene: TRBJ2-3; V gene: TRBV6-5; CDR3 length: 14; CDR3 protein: CASCTSGSLYTQYF
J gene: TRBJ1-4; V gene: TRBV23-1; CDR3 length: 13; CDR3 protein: CASSLSPPGGLFF
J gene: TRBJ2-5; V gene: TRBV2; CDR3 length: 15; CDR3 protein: CASREPWTGEETQYF
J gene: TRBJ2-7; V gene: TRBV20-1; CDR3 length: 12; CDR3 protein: CSARGGAYEQYF
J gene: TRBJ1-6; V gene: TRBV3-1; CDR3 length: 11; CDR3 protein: CASGDGAPLHF
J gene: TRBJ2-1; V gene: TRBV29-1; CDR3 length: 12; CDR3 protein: CSVEQSANEQFF
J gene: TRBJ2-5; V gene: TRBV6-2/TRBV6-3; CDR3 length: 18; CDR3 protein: CASTKQIRDRGFQETQYF
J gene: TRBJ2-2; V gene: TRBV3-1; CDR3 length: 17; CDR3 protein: CASSQDLGGTYTGELFF
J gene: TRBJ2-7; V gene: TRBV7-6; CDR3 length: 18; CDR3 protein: CASSPAGSGRCRSYEQYF
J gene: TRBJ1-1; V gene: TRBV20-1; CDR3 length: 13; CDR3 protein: CSASGTGGSEAFF
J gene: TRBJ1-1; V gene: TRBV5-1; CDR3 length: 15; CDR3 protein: CASSLGGRTNTEAFF
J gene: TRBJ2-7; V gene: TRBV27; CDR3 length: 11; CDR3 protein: CASGTGDEQYF
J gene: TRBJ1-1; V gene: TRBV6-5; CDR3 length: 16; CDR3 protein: CASSLFGTGVNTEAFF
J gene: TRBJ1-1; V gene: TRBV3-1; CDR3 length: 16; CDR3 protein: CASSPWVGGQTLEAFF
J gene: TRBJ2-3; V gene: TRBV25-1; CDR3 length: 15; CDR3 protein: CASSARGGGTDTQYF
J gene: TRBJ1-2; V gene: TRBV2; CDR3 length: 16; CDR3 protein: CASSPQLVPTNYGYTF
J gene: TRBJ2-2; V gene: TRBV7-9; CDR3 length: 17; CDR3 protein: CASSLLSSGSNTGELFF
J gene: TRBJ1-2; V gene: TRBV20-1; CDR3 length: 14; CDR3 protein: CSAETLTGVYGYTF
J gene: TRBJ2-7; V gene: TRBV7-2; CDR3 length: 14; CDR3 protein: CASSRGQGLYEQYF
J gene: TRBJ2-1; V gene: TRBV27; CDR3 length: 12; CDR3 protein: CASSLSGAEQFF
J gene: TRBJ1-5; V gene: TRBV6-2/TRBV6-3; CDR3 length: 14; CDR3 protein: CASSRQVLDQPQHF
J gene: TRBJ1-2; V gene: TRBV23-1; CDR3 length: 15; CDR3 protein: CASSQSSDRILGYTF
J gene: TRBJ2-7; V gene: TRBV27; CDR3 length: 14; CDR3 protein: CASSTHLSSYEQYF
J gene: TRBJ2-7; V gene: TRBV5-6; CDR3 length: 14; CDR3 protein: CASSFSDRAYEQYF
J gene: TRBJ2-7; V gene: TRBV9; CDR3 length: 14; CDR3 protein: CASSDGSISYEQYF
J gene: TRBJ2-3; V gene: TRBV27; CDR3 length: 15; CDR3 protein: CASSPWGPEGDTQYF
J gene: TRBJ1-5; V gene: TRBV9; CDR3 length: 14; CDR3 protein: CASSDSHSNQPQHF
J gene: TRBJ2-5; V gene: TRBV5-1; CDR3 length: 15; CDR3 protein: CASSLIWTDQETQYF
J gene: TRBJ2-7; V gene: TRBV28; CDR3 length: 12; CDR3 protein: CASSRPGFEQYF
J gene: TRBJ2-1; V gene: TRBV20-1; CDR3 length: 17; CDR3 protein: CSARVQGPRLDYNEQFF
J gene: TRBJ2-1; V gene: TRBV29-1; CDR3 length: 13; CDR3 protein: CSGRSGSYNEQFF
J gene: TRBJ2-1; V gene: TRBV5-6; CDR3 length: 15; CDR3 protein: CASSLEGLGAGEQFF